These 2 T cell receptor beta chains were all obtained from the same sample, sequenced in a study of cytomegalovirus exposure and HLA in healthy donors. This PCR relied on a set of 60 Vbeta primers and 13 Jbeta primers. Assay used: immunoSEQ multiplex PCR; TCRdb lists only in-frame clones, some missing. The table has about 140,000 clones, roughly 80% seen once. Sequencing was done on a sample of PBMCs. These receptors originate from a female donor in good health and CMV-seronegative.

The chain recombines TRBV6-5 with TRBJ1-2; 7 bases match TRBD1. Germline V gives CDR1 MNHEY, CDR2 SVGAGI. Trimming took 4 bases from V and 2 from J; bases not matched to a gene: 10. CDR3 size: 16 residues. The CDR3 region has the DNA TGTGCCAGCAGTTCCTACAAAGACAGGGTAAACTATGGCTACACCTTC. This sequence encodes CASSSYKDRVNYGYTF.

This chain links TRBV7-8 with TRBJ2-7, with D maybe TRBD1 (7 bases). The CDR3 covers 12 residues. Germline V gene sequence: CDR1 SGHVS, CDR2 FQNEAQ. Between the trimmed V and J ends, which lost 6 bases and 3 bases, there was a span of 9 bases. The CDR3 here is CASSQGGYEQYF. In DNA form, the CDR3 reads TGTGCCAGCAGTCAGGGGGGCTACGAGCAGTACTTC.